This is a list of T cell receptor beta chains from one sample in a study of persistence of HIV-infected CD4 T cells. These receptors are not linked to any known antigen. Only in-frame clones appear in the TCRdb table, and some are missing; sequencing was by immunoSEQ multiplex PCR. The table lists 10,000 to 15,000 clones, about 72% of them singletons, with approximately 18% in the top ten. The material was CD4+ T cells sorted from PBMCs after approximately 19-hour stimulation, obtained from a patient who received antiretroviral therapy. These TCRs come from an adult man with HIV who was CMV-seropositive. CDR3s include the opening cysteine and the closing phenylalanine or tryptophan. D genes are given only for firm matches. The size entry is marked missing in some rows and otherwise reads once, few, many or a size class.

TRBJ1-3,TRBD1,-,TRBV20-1,CSASPSQGASGNTIYF,TGCAGTGCTAGTCCTTCCCAGGGGGCCTCGGGAAACACCATATATTTT
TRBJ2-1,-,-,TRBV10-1,CASSRTNNEQFF,TGCGCCAGCAGCAGGACTAACAATGAGCAGTTCTTC
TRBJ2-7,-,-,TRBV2,CASSEALFGGREQYF,TGTGCCAGCAGTGAAGCGCTTTTTGGGGGTCGCGAGCAGTACTTC
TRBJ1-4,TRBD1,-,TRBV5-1,CASSRGQEVEKLFF,TGCGCCAGCAGCCGGGGACAGGAAGTCGAAAAACTGTTTTTT
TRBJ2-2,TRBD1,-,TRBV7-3,CASSPTSGTGSGELFF,TGTGCCAGCAGCCCAACCTCCGGGACAGGGTCGGGGGAGCTGTTTTTT
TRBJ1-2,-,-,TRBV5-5,CASTQFPGANYGYTF,TGTGCCAGCACCCAATTCCCCGGGGCTAACTATGGCTACACCTTC
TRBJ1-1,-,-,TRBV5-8,CASSLFGIEAFF,TGTGCCAGCAGCTTGTTTGGGATTGAAGCTTTCTTT
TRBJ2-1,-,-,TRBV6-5,CASSYSRGNEQFF,TGTGCCAGCAGTTACTCAAGGGGAAATGAGCAGTTCTTC
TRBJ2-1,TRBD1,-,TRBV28,CASSRRQGNEQFF,TGTGCCAGCAGCCGTCGACAGGGGAATGAGCAGTTCTTC
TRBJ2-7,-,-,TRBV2,CASNRGYGGSYEQYF,TGTGCCAGCAATCGAGGCTACGGCGGCTCCTACGAGCAGTACTTC
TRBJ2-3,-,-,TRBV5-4,CASSLPPGPVDTQYF,TGTGCCAGCAGCTTGCCCCCGGGCCCTGTGGATACGCAGTATTTT
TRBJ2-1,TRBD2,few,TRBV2,CASSVAGGYNEQFF,TGTGCCAGCAGTGTAGCGGGGGGGTACAATGAGCAGTTCTTC
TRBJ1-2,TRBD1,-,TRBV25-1,CASSAGQGSYGYTF,TGTGCCAGCAGCGCCGGACAGGGTTCCTATGGCTACACCTTC
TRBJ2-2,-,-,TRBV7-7,CASSLEVAENTGELFF,TGTGCCAGCAGCTTAGAAGTGGCAGAGAACACCGGGGAGCTGTTTTTT
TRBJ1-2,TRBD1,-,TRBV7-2,CASSEGQGAAGYTF,TGTGCCAGCAGCGAAGGACAGGGGGCGGCTGGCTACACCTTC
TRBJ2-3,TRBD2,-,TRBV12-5,CASGSRRLAGLADTQYF,TGTGCTAGTGGTTCGCGCCGACTAGCGGGGTTGGCAGATACGCAGTATTTT
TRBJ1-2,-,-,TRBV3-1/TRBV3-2,CASSRETGGYTF,TGTGCCAGCAGCCGAGAAACCGGTGGCTACACCTTC
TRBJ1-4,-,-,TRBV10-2,CASSKDGRSEKLFF,TGCGCCAGCAGCAAGGACGGGAGGAGTGAAAAACTGTTTTTT
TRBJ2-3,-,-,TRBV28,CASSPSMMADTQYF,TGTGCCAGCAGTCCCAGTATGATGGCGGATACGCAGTATTTT
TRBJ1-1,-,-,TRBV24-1,CATSDGGIRGAFF,TGTGCCACCAGTGATGGGGGAATCCGAGGGGCTTTCTTT
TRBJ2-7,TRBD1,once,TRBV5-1,CASSLQPGQGHYEQYF,TGCGCCAGCAGTCTTCAGCCGGGACAGGGTCACTACGAGCAGTACTTC
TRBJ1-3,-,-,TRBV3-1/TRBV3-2,CASSRTVGNTIYF,TGTGCCAGCAGCCGGACAGTTGGAAACACCATATATTTT
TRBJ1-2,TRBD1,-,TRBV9,CASSSPRGTGANGYTF,TGTGCCAGCAGCTCTCCCCGGGGAACAGGGGCGAATGGCTACACCTTC
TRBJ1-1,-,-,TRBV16,CASSQNTDSVAFF,TGTGCCAGCAGCCAAAATACGGACAGTGTGGCTTTCTTT
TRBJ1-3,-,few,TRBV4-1,CASSHRDSPSGNTIYF,TGCGCCAGCAGCCATAGAGACTCGCCCTCTGGAAACACCATATATTTT
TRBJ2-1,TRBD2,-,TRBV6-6,CASSDLAAPPNEQFF,TGTGCCAGCAGTGACCTAGCGGCCCCCCCCAATGAGCAGTTCTTC
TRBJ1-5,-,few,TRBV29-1,CSVAGRNSNQPQHF,TGCAGCGTTGCGGGTCGAAATAGCAATCAGCCCCAGCATTTT
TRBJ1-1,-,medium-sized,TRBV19,CASKRGLNTEAFF,TGTGCCAGTAAAAGGGGATTGAACACTGAAGCTTTCTTT
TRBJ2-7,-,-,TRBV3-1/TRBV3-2,CASSQQGLEQYF,TGTGCCAGCAGCCAACAGGGATTAGAGCAGTACTTC
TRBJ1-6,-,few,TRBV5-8,CASSFRGNSPLHF,TGTGCCAGCAGCTTCAGGGGCAATTCACCCCTCCACTTT
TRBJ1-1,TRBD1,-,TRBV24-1,CATLDRENTEAFF,TGTGCCACGTTAGACAGGGAGAACACTGAAGCTTTCTTT
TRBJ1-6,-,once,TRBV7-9,CASSSSGPRYNSPLHF,TGTGCCAGCAGCTCCTCAGGGCCCCGATATAATTCACCCCTCCACTTT
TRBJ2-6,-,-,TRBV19,CASTSSRAGANVLTF,TGTGCCAGTACCTCTAGCAGGGCTGGGGCCAACGTCCTGACTTTC
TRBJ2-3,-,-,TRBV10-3,CAIQGLSTDTQYF,TGTGCCATCCAGGGACTTAGCACAGATACGCAGTATTTT
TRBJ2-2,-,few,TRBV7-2,CASNLGPTGELFF,TGTGCCAGCAACTTAGGGCCGACCGGGGAGCTGTTTTTT
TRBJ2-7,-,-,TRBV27,CASQGWGALGSYEQYF,TGTGCCAGCCAGGGTTGGGGGGCGCTTGGATCCTACGAGCAGTACTTC
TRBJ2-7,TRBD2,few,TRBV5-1,CASTWGGSEQYF,TGCGCCAGCACCTGGGGGGGAAGCGAGCAGTACTTC
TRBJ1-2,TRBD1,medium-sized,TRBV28,CASSRDRGLGYTF,TGTGCCAGCAGTCGGGACAGGGGGCTCGGCTACACCTTC
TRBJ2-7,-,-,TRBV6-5,CASRQTPSYEQYF,TGTGCCAGCAGACAGACTCCTTCCTACGAGCAGTACTTC
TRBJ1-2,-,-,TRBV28,CASSLSWDGYTF,TGTGCCAGCAGTTTATCCTGGGATGGCTACACCTTC
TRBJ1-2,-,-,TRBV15,CATSRDVRARNYGYTF,TGTGCCACCAGCAGAGATGTGAGGGCACGAAACTATGGCTACACCTTC
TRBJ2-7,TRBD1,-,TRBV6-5,CASSPQGFYEQYF,TGTGCCAGCAGCCCACAGGGGTTCTACGAGCAGTACTTC
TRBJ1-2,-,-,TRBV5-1,CASSLLRGEHGYTF,TGCGCCAGCAGCTTGTTACGAGGGGAGCATGGCTACACCTTC
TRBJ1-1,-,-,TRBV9,CASGRSANTEAFF,TGTGCCAGCGGGAGGTCTGCGAACACTGAAGCTTTCTTT
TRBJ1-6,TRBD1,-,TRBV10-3,CAISDRLDRAPLHF,TGTGCCATCAGTGACCGCCTTGACAGGGCGCCCCTCCACTTT
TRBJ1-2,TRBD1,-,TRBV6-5,CAGKQGARFDGYTF,TGTGCCGGAAAACAGGGGGCGCGTTTTGATGGCTACACCTTC
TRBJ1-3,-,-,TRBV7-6,CASSLNQGLHTIYF,TGTGCCAGCAGCCTAAATCAGGGTCTTCACACCATATATTTT
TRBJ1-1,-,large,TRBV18,CASSSGTMNTEAFF,TGTGCCAGCTCATCCGGGACAATGAACACTGAAGCTTTCTTT
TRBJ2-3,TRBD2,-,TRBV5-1,CASSPQPSGASTDTQYF,TGCGCCAGCAGCCCACAACCTAGCGGTGCTAGCACAGATACGCAGTATTTT
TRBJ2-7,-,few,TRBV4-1,CASSQDPARVEQYF,TGCGCCAGCAGCCAAGATCCCGCCAGGGTCGAGCAGTACTTC
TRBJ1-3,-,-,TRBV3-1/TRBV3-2,CASRIGGVSGNTIYF,TGTGCCAGCAGGATAGGGGGGGTCTCTGGAAACACCATATATTTT
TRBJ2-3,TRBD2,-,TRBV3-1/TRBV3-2,CASSLSGGSGTDTQYF,TGTGCCAGCAGCCTCTCCGGGGGGTCGGGCACAGATACGCAGTATTTT